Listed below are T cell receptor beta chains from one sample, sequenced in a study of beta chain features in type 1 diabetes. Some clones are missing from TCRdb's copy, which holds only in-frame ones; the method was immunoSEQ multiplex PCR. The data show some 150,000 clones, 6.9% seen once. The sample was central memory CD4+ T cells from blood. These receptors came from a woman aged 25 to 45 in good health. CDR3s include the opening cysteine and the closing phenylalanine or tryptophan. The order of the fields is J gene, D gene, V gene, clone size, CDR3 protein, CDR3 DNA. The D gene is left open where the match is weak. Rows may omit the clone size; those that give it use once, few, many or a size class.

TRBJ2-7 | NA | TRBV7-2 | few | CASSSLSDPSDEQYF | TGTGCCAGCAGCTCATTATCAGACCCGAGCGACGAGCAGTACTTC
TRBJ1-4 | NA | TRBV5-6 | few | CASSLELRDPGDEKLFF | TGTGCCAGCAGCTTAGAGTTGAGAGATCCCGGAGATGAAAAACTGTTTTTT
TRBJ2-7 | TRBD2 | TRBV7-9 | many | CASSSGRELNYEQYF | TGTGCCAGCAGCTCCGGGAGGGAATTGAACTACGAGCAGTACTTC
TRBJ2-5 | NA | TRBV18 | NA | CASSPVGSSYQETQYF | TGTGCCAGCTCACCAGTGGGGAGTTCGTACCAAGAGACCCAGTACTTC
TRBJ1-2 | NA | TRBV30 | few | CAWSTEANYGYTF | TGTGCCTGGAGTACAGAAGCTAACTATGGCTACACCTTC
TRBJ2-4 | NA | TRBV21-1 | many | CASSTVDGGNIQYF | TGTGCCAGCAGCACCGTGGACGGGGGAAACATTCAGTACTTC
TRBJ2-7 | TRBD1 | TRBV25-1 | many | CASTPGTGRSYEQYF | TGTGCCAGCACACCAGGGACAGGGAGGTCCTACGAGCAGTACTTC
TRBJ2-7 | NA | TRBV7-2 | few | CASSRPPGTDTLHF | TGTGCCAGCAGCAGGCCCCCGGGGACTGATACGTTGCACTTC
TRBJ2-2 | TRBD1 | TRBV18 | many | CASSKGGADTGELFF | TGTGCCAGCTCAAAAGGGGGCGCAGACACCGGGGAGCTGTTTTTT
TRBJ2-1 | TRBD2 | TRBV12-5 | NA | CASGSRVAGGTFEQFF | TGTGCTAGTGGTTCCCGGGTAGCGGGAGGTACGTTTGAGCAGTTCTTC
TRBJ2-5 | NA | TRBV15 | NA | CATSRDVLSGSRETQYF | TGTGCCACCAGCAGAGATGTTTTATCGGGATCCCGGGAGACCCAGTACTTC
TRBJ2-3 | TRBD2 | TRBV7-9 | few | CASSHRASGLTDTQYF | TGTGCCAGCAGCCATCGGGCTAGCGGACTCACAGATACGCAGTATTTT
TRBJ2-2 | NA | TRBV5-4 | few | CASSRSELTGELFF | TGTGCCAGCAGCCGTAGTGAGCTTACCGGGGAGCTGTTTTTT
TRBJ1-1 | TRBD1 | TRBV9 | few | CASSARTGDRQAFF | TGTGCCAGCAGCGCCCGGACAGGGGATAGGCAAGCTTTCTTT
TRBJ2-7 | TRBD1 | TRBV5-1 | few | CASSLQQGYEQYF | TGCGCCAGCAGCTTACAACAGGGGTACGAGCAGTACTTC
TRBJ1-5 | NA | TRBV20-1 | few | CSASGGQPQHF | TGCAGTGCCTCGGGGGGTCAGCCCCAGCATTTT
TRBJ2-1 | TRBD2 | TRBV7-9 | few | CASSLAMTSGKNEQFF | TGTGCCAGCAGCTTAGCGATGACTAGCGGGAAGAATGAGCAGTTCTTC
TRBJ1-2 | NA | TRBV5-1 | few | CASSSGGLAYGYTF | TGCGCCAGCAGTTCGGGGGGTCTTGCCTATGGCTACACCTTC
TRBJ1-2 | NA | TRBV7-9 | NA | CASSHRSPRNYGYTF | TGTGCCAGCAGTCACCGATCCCCCAGGAACTATGGCTACACCTTC
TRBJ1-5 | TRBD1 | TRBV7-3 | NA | CASSRTGDRNQPQHF | TGTGCCAGCAGCCGGACAGGGGACCGCAATCAGCCCCAGCATTTT
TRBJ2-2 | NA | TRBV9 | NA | CASTPGVLWGSNTGELFF | TGTGCCAGCACCCCAGGGGTTCTTTGGGGGTCGAACACCGGGGAGCTGTTTTTT
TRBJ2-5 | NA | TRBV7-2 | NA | CASSLAPGTSLQETQYF | TGTGCCAGCAGCTTAGCCCCGGGGACTTCACTCCAAGAGACCCAGTACTTC
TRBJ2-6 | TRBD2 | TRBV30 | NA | CAWRKPGLAGPSGANVLTF | TGTGCCTGGAGAAAACCGGGACTAGCGGGACCCTCTGGGGCCAACGTCCTGACTTTC
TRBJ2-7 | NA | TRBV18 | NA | CASSPVLGGYEQYF | TGTGCCAGCTCACCAGTCCTGGGGGGCTACGAGCAGTACTTC
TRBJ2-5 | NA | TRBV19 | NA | CASSIGGEETQYF | TGTGCCAGTAGTATTGGAGGGGAGGAGACCCAGTACTTC
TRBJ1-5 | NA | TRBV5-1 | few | CASSLGLNQPQHF | TGCGCCAGCAGCTTGGGTCTCAATCAGCCCCAGCATTTT
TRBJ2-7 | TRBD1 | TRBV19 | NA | CASSIQGDAYEQYF | TGTGCCAGTAGTATCCAGGGGGACGCCTACGAGCAGTACTTC
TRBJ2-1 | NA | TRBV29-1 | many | CSVQYNEQFF | TGCAGCGTTCAATACAATGAGCAGTTCTTC
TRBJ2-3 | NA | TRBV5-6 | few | CASSLYHNTDTQYF | TGTGCCAGCAGCCTATACCATAACACAGATACGCAGTATTTT
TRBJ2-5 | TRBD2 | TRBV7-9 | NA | CASSPSGRGETQYF | TGTGCCAGCAGCCCCAGCGGGAGAGGGGAGACCCAGTACTTC
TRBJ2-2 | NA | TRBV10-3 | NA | CAISGPTSKSKGTGELFF | TGTGCCATCAGTGGCCCGACTAGTAAATCTAAGGGGACCGGGGAGCTGTTTTTT
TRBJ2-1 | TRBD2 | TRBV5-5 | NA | CASSSQLAGVGYNEQFF | TGTGCCAGCAGCTCGCAACTAGCGGGAGTTGGGTACAATGAGCAGTTCTTC
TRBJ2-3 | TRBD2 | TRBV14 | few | CASSQGSLAASTDTQYF | TGTGCCAGCAGCCAAGGGAGCCTAGCGGCATCTACAGATACGCAGTATTTT
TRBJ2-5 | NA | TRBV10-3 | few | CAISESGDSRQTQYF | TGTGCCATCAGTGAGTCAGGAGACAGTAGGCAGACCCAGTACTTC
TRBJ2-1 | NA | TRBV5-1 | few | CASSLDGRSAEQFF | TGCGCCAGCAGCTTGGATGGCAGAAGCGCTGAGCAGTTCTTC
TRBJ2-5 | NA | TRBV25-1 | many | CASSSLRWRNQETQYF | TGTGCCAGCAGTTCCCTCCGGTGGAGGAACCAAGAGACCCAGTACTTC
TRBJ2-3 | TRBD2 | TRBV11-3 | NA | CASSPGTSGSSDTQYF | TGTGCCAGCAGCCCCGGGACTAGCGGGAGTTCAGATACGCAGTATTTT
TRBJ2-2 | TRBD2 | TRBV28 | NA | CATSGAMNTGELFF | TGTGCAACTAGCGGAGCAATGAACACCGGGGAGCTGTTTTTT
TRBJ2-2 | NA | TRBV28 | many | CASRRSRNTGELFF | TGTGCCAGCAGACGGAGTAGGAACACCGGGGAGCTGTTTTTT
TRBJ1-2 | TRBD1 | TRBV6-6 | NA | CASLKRGQGDYGYTF | TGTGCCAGCCTTAAGAGGGGACAGGGGGACTATGGCTACACCTTC
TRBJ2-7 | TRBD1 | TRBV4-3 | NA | CASSHQTGGVSDYEQYF | TGCGCCAGCAGCCATCAGACAGGGGGCGTTTCCGATTACGAGCAGTACTTC
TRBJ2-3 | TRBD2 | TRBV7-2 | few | CASSQAGGRTTDTQYF | TGTGCCAGCAGCCAGGCTGGCGGGAGGACAACAGATACGCAGTATTTT
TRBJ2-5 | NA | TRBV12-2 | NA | CASRLVGLAGGLMETQYF | TGTGCAAGTCGCTTAGTCGGGCTAGCGGGAGGGCTAATGGAGACCCAGTACTTC
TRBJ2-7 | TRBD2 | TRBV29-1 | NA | CSVAVPGGSYEQYF | TGCAGCGTTGCTGTTCCGGGAGGCTCCTACGAGCAGTACTTC
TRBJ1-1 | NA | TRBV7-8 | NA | CASSSNNRELNTEAFF | TGTGCCAGCAGCTCAAACAACAGGGAATTGAACACTGAAGCTTTCTTT
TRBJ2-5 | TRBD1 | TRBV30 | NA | CAWSVGAGGMETQYF | TGTGCCTGGAGTGTAGGGGCAGGGGGCATGGAGACCCAGTACTTC
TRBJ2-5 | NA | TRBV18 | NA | CASSRDRQETQYF | TGTGCCAGCTCACGAGACAGACAAGAGACCCAGTACTTC
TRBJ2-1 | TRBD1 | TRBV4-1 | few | CASSPGQDVNEQFF | TGCGCCAGCAGCCCTGGACAGGACGTCAATGAGCAGTTCTTC
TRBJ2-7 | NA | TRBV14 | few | CASSQSELLDEQYF | TGTGCCAGCAGCCAATCCGAGTTGCTGGACGAGCAGTACTTC
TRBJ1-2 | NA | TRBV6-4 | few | CASRLLAGSDYGYTF | TGTGCCAGCAGGCTTTTGGCAGGGTCGGACTATGGCTACACCTTC
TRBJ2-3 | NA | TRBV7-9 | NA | CASSQDVGGSTDTQYF | TGTGCCAGCAGCCAAGATGTGGGGGGTAGCACAGATACGCAGTATTTT
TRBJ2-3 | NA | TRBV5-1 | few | CASRREADTQYF | TGCGCCAGCAGACGCGAGGCGGATACGCAGTATTTT
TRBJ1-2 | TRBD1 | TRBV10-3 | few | CAISGGQGYYGYTF | TGTGCCATCAGTGGTGGACAGGGGTACTATGGCTACACCTTC
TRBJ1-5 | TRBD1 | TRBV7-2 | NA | CASSYQGGTNQPQHF | TGTGCCAGCAGTTATCAGGGGGGCACTAATCAGCCCCAGCATTTT
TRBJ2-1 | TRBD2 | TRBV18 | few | CASSPISTSGRIGYNEQFF | TGTGCCAGCTCACCAATCTCGACTAGCGGGAGGATCGGTTACAATGAGCAGTTCTTC
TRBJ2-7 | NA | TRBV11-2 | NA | CASSPLRRTTSYEQYF | TGTGCCAGCAGCCCCTTGCGGCGCACAACCTCCTACGAGCAGTACTTC
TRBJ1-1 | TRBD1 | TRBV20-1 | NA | CSTQGVTEAFF | TGCAGTACCCAGGGGGTCACTGAAGCTTTCTTT
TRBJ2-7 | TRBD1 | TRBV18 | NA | CASSIQGLNEQYF | TGTGCCAGCTCAATACAGGGGTTGAACGAGCAGTACTTC